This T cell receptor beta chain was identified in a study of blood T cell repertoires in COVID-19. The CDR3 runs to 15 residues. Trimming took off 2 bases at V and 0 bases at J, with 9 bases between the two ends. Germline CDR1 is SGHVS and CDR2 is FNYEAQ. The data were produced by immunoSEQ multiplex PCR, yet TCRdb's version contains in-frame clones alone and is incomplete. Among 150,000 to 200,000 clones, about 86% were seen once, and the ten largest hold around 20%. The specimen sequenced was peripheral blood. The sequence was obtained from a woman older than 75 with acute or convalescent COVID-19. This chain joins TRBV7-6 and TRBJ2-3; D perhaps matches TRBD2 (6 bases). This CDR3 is CASSLQRVSTDTQYF. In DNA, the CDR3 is TGTGCCAGCAGCTTACAGCGGGTGAGCACAGATACGCAGTATTTT.